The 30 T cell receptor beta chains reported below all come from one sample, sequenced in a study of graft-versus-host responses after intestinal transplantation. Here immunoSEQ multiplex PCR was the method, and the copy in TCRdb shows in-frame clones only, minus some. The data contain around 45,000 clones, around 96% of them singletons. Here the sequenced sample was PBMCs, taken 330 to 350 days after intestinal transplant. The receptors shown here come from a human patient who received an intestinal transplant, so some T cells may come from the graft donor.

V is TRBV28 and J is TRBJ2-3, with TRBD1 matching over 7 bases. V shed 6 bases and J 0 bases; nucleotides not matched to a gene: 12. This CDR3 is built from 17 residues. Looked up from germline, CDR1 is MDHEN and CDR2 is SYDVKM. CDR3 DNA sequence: TGTGCCAGCAGCGGGACAGTGCTAAGAACTAGCACAGATACGCAGTATTTT. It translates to CASSGTVLRTSTDTQYF.

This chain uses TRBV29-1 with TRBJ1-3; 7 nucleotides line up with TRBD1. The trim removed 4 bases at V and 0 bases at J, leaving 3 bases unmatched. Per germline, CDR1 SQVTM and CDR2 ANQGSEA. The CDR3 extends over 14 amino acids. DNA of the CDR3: TGCAGCGTTGCAGGACAGGACTCTGGAAACACCATATATTTT. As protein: CSVAGQDSGNTIYF.

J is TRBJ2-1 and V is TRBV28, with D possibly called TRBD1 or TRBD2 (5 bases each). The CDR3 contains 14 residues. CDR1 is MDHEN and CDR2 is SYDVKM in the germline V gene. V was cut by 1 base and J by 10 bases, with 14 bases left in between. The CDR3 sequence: CASSLLGEGREQFF. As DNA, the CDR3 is TGTGCCAGCAGTTTATTGGGAGAGGGGCGGGAGCAGTTCTTC.

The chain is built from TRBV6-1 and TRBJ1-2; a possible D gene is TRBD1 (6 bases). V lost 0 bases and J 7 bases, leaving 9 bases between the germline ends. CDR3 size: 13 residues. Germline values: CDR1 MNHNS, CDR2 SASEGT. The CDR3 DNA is TGTGCCAGCAGTGAAGCAACAGGGTTTGGCTACACCTTC. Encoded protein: CASSEATGFGYTF.

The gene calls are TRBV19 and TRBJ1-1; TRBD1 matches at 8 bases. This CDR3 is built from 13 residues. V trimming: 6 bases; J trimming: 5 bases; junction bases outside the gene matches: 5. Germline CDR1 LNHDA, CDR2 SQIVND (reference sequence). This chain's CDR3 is CASRNQGATEAFF. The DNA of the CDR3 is TGTGCCAGTAGAAATCAGGGGGCTACTGAAGCTTTCTTT. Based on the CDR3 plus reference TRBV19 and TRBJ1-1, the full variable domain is DGGITQSPKYLFRKEGQNVTLSCEQNLNHDAMYWYRQDPGQGLRLIYYSQIVNDFQKGDIAEGYSVSREKKESFPLTVTSAQKNPTAFYLCASRNQGATEAFFGQGTRLTVV.

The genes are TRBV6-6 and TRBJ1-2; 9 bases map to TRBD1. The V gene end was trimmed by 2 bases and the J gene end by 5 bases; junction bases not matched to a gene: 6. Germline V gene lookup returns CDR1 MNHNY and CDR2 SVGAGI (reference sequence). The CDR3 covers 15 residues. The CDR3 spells CASSYHRGQGYGYTF. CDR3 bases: TGTGCCAGCAGTTACCATCGAGGACAGGGGTATGGCTACACCTTC.

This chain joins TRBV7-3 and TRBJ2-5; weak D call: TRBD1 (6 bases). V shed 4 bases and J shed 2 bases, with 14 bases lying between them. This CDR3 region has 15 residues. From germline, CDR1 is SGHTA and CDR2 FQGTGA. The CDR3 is CASSSGIDRQETQYF. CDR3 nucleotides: TGTGCCAGCAGCTCCGGAATAGACAGGCAAGAGACCCAGTACTTC.

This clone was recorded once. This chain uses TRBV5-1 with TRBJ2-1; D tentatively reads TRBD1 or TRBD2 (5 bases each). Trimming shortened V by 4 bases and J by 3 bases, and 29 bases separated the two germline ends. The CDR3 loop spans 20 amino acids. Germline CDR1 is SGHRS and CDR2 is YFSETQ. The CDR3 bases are TGCGCCAGCAGCCGATCGAGCCTCCGCAGTCGGGACGGAAGCTACAATGAGCAGTTCTTC. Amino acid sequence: CASSRSSLRSRDGSYNEQFF.

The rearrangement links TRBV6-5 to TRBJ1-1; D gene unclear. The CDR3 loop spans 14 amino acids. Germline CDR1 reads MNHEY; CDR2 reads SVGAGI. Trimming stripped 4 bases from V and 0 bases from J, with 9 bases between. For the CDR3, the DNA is TGTGCCAGCAGTTTCGGCCGTCTGAACACTGAAGCTTTCTTT. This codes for CASSFGRLNTEAFF.

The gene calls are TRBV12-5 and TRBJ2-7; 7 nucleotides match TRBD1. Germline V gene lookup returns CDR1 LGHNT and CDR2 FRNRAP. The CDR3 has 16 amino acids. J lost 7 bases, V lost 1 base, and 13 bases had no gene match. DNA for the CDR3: TGTGCTAGTGGTTTGGCGGTTACAGGGGCCTCCGGGGAGCAGTACTTC. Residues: CASGLAVTGASGEQYF.

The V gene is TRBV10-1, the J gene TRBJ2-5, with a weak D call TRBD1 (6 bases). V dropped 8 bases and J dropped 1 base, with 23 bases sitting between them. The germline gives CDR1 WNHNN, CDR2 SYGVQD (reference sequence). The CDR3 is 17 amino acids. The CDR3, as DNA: TGCGCCAGCCCCGATGGTGAGGACAGTAAAGTCCAAGAGACCCAGTACTTC. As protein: CASPDGEDSKVQETQYF.

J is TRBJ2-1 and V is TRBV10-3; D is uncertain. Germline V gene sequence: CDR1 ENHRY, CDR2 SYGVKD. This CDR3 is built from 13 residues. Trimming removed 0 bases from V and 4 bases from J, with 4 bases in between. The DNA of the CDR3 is TGTGCCATCAGTGAGTCGGAGTACAATGAGCAGTTCTTC. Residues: CAISESEYNEQFF.

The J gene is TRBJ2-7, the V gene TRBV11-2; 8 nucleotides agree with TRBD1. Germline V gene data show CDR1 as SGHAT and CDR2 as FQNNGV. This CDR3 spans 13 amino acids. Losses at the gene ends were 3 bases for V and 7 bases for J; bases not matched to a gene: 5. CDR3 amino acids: CASSFQGAREQYF. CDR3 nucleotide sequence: TGTGCCAGCAGCTTTCAGGGGGCGCGGGAGCAGTACTTC.

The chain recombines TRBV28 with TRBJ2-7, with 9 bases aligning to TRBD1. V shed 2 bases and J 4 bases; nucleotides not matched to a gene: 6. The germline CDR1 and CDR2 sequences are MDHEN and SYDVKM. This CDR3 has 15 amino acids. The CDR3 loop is CASSLSGTGQYEQYF. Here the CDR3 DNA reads TGTGCCAGCAGTTTAAGTGGGACAGGGCAGTACGAGCAGTACTTC.

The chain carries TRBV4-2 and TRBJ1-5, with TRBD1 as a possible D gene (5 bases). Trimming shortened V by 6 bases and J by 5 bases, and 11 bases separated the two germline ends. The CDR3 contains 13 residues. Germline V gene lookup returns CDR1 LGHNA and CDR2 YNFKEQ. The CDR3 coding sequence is TGTGCCAGCAGGGGCAGGGCAGATCAGCCCCAGCATTTT. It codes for CASRGRADQPQHF.

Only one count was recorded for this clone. In nucleotides, the CDR3 is TGTGCCAGCAGCTTAGGAGGGACTAGCGTTTCGGATACGCAGTATTTT. Residues: CASSLGGTSVSDTQYF. This chain connects TRBV11-3 to TRBJ2-3; 10 positions agree with TRBD2. This CDR3 contains 16 residues. J lost 6 bases, V lost 1 base, and 7 bases had no gene match. CDR1 SGHNT and CDR2 YENEEA come from the germline V gene.

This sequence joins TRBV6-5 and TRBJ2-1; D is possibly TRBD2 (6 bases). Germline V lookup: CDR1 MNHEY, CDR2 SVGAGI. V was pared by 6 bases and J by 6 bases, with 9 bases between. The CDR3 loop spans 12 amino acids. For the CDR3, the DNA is TGTGCCAGCAGCCGACTAGGCAATGAGCAGTTCTTC. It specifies CASSRLGNEQFF.

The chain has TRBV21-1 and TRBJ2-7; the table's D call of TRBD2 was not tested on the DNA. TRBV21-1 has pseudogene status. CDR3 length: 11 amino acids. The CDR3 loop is CASIRRYEQYF. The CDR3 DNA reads TGTGCCAGCATCAGGAGGTACGAGCAGTACTTC.

The CDR3 sequence is CASTLRGGPGLAGPRGTQYF. CDR3 DNA sequence: TGTGCCAGCACTCTCCGGGGGGGTCCGGGACTAGCGGGGCCTCGCGGTACGCAGTATTTT. The rearrangement uses TRBV27 and TRBJ2-3, with 13 bases lining up with TRBD2. The CDR3 totals 20 residues. The junction had 24 bases not matched to a gene; V was cut back by 7 bases and J by 8 bases. The germline CDR1 and CDR2 sequences are MNHEY and SMNVEV (reference sequence).

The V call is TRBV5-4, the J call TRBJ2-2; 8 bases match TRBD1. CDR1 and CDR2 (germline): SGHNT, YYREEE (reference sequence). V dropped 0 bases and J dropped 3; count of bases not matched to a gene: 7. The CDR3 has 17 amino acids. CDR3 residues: CASSLGGRGHYTGELFF. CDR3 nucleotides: TGTGCCAGCAGCTTGGGTGGCAGGGGGCATTACACCGGGGAGCTGTTTTTT.

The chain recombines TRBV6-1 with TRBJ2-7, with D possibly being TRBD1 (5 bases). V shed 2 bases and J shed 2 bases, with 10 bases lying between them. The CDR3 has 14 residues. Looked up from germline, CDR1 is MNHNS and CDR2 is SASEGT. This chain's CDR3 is CASSERGAPYEQYF. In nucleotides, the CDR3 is TGTGCCAGCAGTGAAAGGGGCGCACCCTACGAGCAGTACTTC.

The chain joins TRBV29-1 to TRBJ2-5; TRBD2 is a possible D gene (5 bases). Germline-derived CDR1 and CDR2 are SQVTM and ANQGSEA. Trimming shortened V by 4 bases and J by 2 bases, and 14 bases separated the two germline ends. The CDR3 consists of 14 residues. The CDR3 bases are TGCAGCGTTGCTCGGGGAACGCAACAAGAGACCCAGTACTTC. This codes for CSVARGTQQETQYF.

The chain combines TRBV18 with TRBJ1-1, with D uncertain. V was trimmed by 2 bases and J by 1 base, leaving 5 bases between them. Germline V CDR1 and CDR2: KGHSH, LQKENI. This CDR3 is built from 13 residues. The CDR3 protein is CASSPVANTEAFF. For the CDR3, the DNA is TGTGCCAGCTCACCAGTCGCGAACACTGAAGCTTTCTTT.

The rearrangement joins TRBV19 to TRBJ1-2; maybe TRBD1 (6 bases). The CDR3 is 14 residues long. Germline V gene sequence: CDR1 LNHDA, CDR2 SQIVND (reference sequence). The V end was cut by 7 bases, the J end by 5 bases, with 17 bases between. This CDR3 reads CASNPGAGIYGYTF. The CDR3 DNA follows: TGTGCCAGTAACCCAGGGGCTGGGATATATGGCTACACCTTC.

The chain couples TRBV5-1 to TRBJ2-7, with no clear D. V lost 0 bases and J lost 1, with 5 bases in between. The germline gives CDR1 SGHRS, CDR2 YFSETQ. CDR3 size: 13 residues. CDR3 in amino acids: CASSLGVSYEQYF. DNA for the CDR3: TGCGCCAGCAGCTTGGGAGTGTCCTACGAGCAGTACTTC.

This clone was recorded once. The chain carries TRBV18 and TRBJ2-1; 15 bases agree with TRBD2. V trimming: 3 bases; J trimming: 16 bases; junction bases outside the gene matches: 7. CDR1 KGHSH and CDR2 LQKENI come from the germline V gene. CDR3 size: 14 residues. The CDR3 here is CASSPGTSGRTSFF. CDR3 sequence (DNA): TGTGCCAGCTCACCCGGGACTAGCGGGAGGACATCCTTCTTC. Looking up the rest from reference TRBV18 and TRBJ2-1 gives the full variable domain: NAGVMQNPRHLVRRRGQEARLRCSPMKGHSHVYWYRQLPEEGLKFMVYLQKENIIDESGMPKERFSAEFPKEGPSILRIQQVVRGDSAAYFCASSPGTSGRTSFFGPGTRLTVL.

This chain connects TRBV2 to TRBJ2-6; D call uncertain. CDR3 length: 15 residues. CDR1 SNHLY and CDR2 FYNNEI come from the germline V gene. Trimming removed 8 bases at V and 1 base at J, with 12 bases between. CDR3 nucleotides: TGTGCCAGCGGACGTTCTGGATCTGGGGCCAACGTCCTGACTTTC. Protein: CASGRSGSGANVLTF.

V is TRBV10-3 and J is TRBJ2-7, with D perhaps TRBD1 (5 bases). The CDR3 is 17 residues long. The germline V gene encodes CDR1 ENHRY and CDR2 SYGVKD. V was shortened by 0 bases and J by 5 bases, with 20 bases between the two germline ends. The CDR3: CAISESKVTALSHEQYF. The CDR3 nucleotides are TGTGCCATCAGTGAGTCTAAGGTGACAGCCCTTTCCCACGAGCAGTACTTC.

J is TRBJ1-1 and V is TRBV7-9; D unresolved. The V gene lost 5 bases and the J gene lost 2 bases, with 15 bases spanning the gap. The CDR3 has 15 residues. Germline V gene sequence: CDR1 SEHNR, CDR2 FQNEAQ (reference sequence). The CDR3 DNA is TGTGCCAGCAGCCCCCAGAGGAGCGGTAACACTGAAGCTTTCTTT. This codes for CASSPQRSGNTEAFF.

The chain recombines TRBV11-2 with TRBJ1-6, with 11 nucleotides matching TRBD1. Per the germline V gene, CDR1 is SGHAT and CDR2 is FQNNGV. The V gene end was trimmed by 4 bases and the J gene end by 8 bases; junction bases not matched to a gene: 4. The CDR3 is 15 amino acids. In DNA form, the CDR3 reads TGTGCCAGCAGCTCTCGGACAGGGGGCGATTCACCCCTCCACTTT. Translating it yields CASSSRTGGDSPLHF. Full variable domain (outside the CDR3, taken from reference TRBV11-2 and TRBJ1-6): EAGVAQSPRYKIIEKRQSVAFWCNPISGHATLYWYQQILGQGPKLLIQFQNNGVVDDSQLPKDRFSAERLKGVDSTLKIQPAKLEDSAVYLCASSSRTGGDSPLHFGNGTRLTVT.